The rows below give T cell receptor beta chains drawn from one sample of a study of T cell responses to AZD1222 COVID-19 vaccine. Assay used: immunoSEQ multiplex PCR; TCRdb lists only in-frame clones, some missing. The table lists approximately 180,000 clones, approximately 90% of them singletons, with 2.6% in the top ten. The sequenced sample was peripheral blood, obtained on day 0 of AZD1222 vaccination. Source of these receptors: an adult in good health. The conserved cysteine and the conserved F or W are not part of the CDR3 here. Fields, in order: CDR3 protein, J gene, V gene, clone size. Size is omitted from some rows. Given values are once, few, many or a class for expanded clones.

cdr3_aa: ATSRARGGGYGYT
j_call: TRBJ1-2
v_call: TRBV15
clone_size: -

cdr3_aa: ASSIGTDTQY
j_call: TRBJ2-3
v_call: TRBV19
clone_size: -

cdr3_aa: ASSFTGVNTEAF
j_call: TRBJ1-1
v_call: TRBV28
clone_size: -

cdr3_aa: ATGEGRETQY
j_call: TRBJ2-5
v_call: TRBV10-1
clone_size: -

cdr3_aa: ASSLVGVSGNTIY
j_call: TRBJ1-3
v_call: TRBV5-1
clone_size: few

cdr3_aa: SVVIDQTGIYGYT
j_call: TRBJ1-2
v_call: TRBV29-1
clone_size: -

cdr3_aa: ASSKGAIRGGPAKNIQY
j_call: TRBJ2-4
v_call: TRBV21-1
clone_size: -

cdr3_aa: ASSLGTGGGYEQY
j_call: TRBJ2-7
v_call: TRBV5-1
clone_size: -

cdr3_aa: ASSPRTSGPYNEQF
j_call: TRBJ2-1
v_call: TRBV7-6
clone_size: -

cdr3_aa: ASSMGRGPNTGELF
j_call: TRBJ2-2
v_call: TRBV2
clone_size: -

cdr3_aa: ASSIFDVGTITQPQH
j_call: TRBJ1-5
v_call: TRBV19
clone_size: -

cdr3_aa: ASSQGLAVPNEQF
j_call: TRBJ2-1
v_call: TRBV4-1
clone_size: -

cdr3_aa: ASSQEQGAYYGYT
j_call: TRBJ1-2
v_call: TRBV5-1
clone_size: once

cdr3_aa: ASTLISRMNTEAF
j_call: TRBJ1-1
v_call: TRBV6-5
clone_size: -

cdr3_aa: ASSISPTGGDTEAF
j_call: TRBJ1-1
v_call: TRBV19
clone_size: few

cdr3_aa: ASSYGGGRNEKLF
j_call: TRBJ1-4
v_call: TRBV27
clone_size: -